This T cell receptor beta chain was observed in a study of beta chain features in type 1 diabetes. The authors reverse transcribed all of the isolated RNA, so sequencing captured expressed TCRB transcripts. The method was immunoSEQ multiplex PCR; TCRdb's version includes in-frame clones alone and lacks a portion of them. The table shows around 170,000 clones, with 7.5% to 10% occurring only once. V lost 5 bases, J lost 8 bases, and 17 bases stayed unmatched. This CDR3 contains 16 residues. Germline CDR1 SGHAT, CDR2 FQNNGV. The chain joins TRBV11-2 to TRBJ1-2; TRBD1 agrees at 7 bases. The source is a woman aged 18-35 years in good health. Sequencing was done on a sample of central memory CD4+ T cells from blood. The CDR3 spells CASSASPSGGPEGYTF. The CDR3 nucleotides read TGTGCCAGCAGCGCCTCCCCCTCAGGGGGTCCGGAAGGCTACACCTTC.